These 28 T cell receptor beta chains were all obtained from the same sample, sequenced in a study of T cells in Graves' hyperthyroidism and ophthalmopathy. Amplification of TCR beta CDR3 regions used RNA as the template. Initially, a first-round RT-PCR of the TCR CDR3 employed the HTBI primer set. One entry per CDR3 protein results from TCRdb running MiXCR on the multiplex PCR reads. The sample carries a few hundred thousand distinct CDR3 sequences, 46% recorded once. The sequenced sample was peripheral blood or thyroid tissue (not recorded which). The receptors were gathered from a young woman with Graves' hyperthyroidism.

The V call is TRBV2, the J call TRBJ2-1; 11 positions match TRBD2. The junction had 7 bases not matched to a gene; V was cut back by 6 bases and J by 9 bases. Germline CDR1 and CDR2: SNHLY and FYNNEI. The CDR3 has 14 amino acids. The CDR3 nucleotides read TGTGCCAGCAGGACGACTAGCGGGAACATTGAGCAGTTCTTC. Translating it yields CASRTTSGNIEQFF.

The rearrangement joins TRBV7-9 to TRBJ1-4; the match to TRBD1 covers 9 bases. Germline V gives CDR1 SEHNR, CDR2 FQNEAQ (reference sequence). The CDR3 is 15 residues long. The trim removed 4 bases at V and 6 bases at J, leaving 6 bases unmatched. CDR3 loop: CASSSPGQGDEKLFF. DNA of the CDR3: TGTGCCAGCAGCTCTCCGGGACAGGGAGATGAAAAACTGTTTTTT.

This clonotype was observed a few times. The chain couples TRBV12-3 or TRBV12-4 to TRBJ2-7; 14 nucleotides line up with TRBD2. The CDR3 has 17 amino acids. The V segment lost 4 bases and the J segment 3 bases; nucleotides outside the gene matches: 8. This CDR3 is CASSYPGLAGEFYEQYF. CDR3 coding DNA: TGTGCCAGCAGTTATCCGGGACTAGCGGGAGAATTCTACGAGCAGTACTTC.

This clonotype was found many times. V is TRBV7-9 and J is TRBJ1-1; no clear D gene. CDR1 and CDR2 from the germline V gene are SEHNR and FQNEAQ (reference sequence). The V and J ends lost 3 bases and 1 base respectively, with 9 bases between them. The CDR3 length is 14 residues. This CDR3 is CASSLGFGNTEAFF. The DNA of the CDR3 is TGTGCCAGCAGCTTGGGGTTTGGGAACACTGAAGCTTTCTTT.

This clonotype came up once. The junction differs from germline at one of its ends, possibly a read error. CDR3 DNA sequence: TGTGCCAGCAGCGTTGTCAGGGGACAGATGAACACTGTAGCTTTCTTT. Protein sequence: CASSVVRGQMNTVAFF. The chain recombines TRBV7-2 with TRBJ1-1, with 7 bases lining up with TRBD1. CDR1 and CDR2 (germline): SGHTA, FQGNSA. The CDR3 consists of 16 residues.

This sequence joins TRBV24-1 and TRBJ2-5; D is unresolved. Trimming removed 12 bases at V and 5 bases at J, with 15 bases between. Germline V gene lookup returns CDR1 KGHDR and CDR2 SFDVKD. The CDR3 runs to 12 residues. The CDR3 loop is CARGGRRETQYF. The CDR3 coding sequence is TGTGCCCGAGGTGGGCGTCGGGAGACCCAGTACTTC.

The chain has TRBV6-5 and TRBJ2-7; D could derive from TRBD1 or TRBD2 (5 bases each). The CDR3 is 18 residues long. Germline CDR1 reads MNHEY; CDR2 reads SVGAGI. Trimming removed 6 bases from V and 6 bases from J, with 30 bases in between. CDR3 sequence: CASSSGAGHLPTSTEQYF. Written as DNA, the CDR3 is TGTGCCAGCAGCTCCGGGGCAGGTCATTTACCTACGTCTACCGAGCAGTACTTC.

Many counts were recorded for this clonotype. The gene calls are TRBV20-1 and TRBJ2-7; 8 bases are a match to TRBD2. V was pared by 5 bases and J by 9 bases, with 3 bases of the junction left unmatched. This CDR3 is built from 10 residues. CDR1 and CDR2 from the germline V gene are DFQATT and SNEGSKA (reference sequence). The CDR3 coding sequence is TGCAGTGCTGTCGCGGGGGGGCAGTACTTC. Encoded protein: CSAVAGGQYF.

The genes are TRBV6-1 and TRBJ2-6, with D possibly being TRBD2 (6 bases). V was cut by 9 bases and J by 0 bases, with 12 bases left in between. CDR1 MNHNS and CDR2 SASEGT come from the germline V gene. The length of the CDR3 is 15 residues. CDR3 protein: CARSGAPSGANVLTF. CDR3 bases: TGTGCCAGATCGGGAGCCCCCTCTGGGGCCAACGTCCTGACTTTC.

Turning to this clonotype: A read error may produce the germline difference seen at one junction end. This chain connects TRBV7-9 to TRBJ1-2, with D tentatively TRBD1 (6 bases). The CDR3 loop spans 16 amino acids. The germline V gene has CDR1 SEHNR and CDR2 FQNEAQ (reference sequence). The CDR3 region has the DNA TGTGTCAGCAGCTCCGCCGCACAGGGAGCTAACTATGGCTACACCTTC. This encodes CVSSSAAQGANYGYTF.

V is TRBV19 and J is TRBJ1-1; 7 nucleotides agree with TRBD1. V shed 5 bases, J shed 6 bases, and the junction held 9 bases outside the gene matches. The CDR3 length is 14 residues. The germline gives CDR1 LNHDA, CDR2 SQIVND (reference sequence). The CDR3: CASSFRQGSSEAFF. CDR3 nucleotides: TGTGCCAGTAGTTTTCGACAGGGATCGTCTGAAGCTTTCTTT.

In DNA form, the CDR3 reads TGTGCCAGCAGCTATAGCGGGAGGGACCAGGGCAGGATCGAGCAGTACTTC. Protein sequence: CASSYSGRDQGRIEQYF. V is TRBV7-9 and J is TRBJ2-7, with 11 bases lining up with TRBD2. The V and J ends lost 4 bases and 6 bases, in that order; junction bases with no gene match: 14. This CDR3 region has 17 residues. Germline V gene sequence: CDR1 SEHNR, CDR2 FQNEAQ (reference sequence).

The table lists this clonotype with many counts. The CDR3 here is CASSARDSETEAFF. The CDR3 DNA reads as TGTGCCAGCAGCGCTAGGGACAGTGAGACTGAAGCTTTCTTT. The chain couples TRBV9 to TRBJ1-1, with 7 positions matching TRBD1. Germline CDR1 and CDR2: SGDLS and YYNGEE. CDR3 length: 14 residues. V shed 3 bases and J 5 bases; nucleotides not matched to a gene: 7.

On this clonotype itself: Since a much larger clone is just one base distant, this may be a read error. The chain combines TRBV7-9 with TRBJ2-7; TRBD1 is a possible D gene (5 bases). The end of the DNA aligns better with TRBJ2-1, so the J call may be wrong. The CDR3 is 16 residues long. Looked up from germline, CDR1 is SEHNR and CDR2 is FQNEAQ (reference sequence). CDR3: CASSFPGMDKTYEQFF. The CDR3 DNA reads TGTGCCAGCAGCTTTCCTGGGATGGACAAAACCTACGAGCAGTTCTTC.

The J gene is TRBJ2-7, the V gene TRBV7-9, with 16 bases identical to TRBD2. The J call may be mistaken, given a closer DNA end match to TRBJ2-1. CDR3 length equals 18 residues. Per germline, CDR1 SEHNR and CDR2 FQNEAQ (reference sequence). The CDR3 DNA reads TGTGCCAGCAGCTTAGCGATGGGACTAGCGGGAGGGCAGGGTGAGCAGTTCTTC. Its protein is CASSLAMGLAGGQGEQFF.

This clonotype has at least ten counts. The chain uses TRBV5-4 and TRBJ2-5; 8 nucleotides agree with TRBD1. Germline CDR1 SGHNT, CDR2 YYREEE (reference sequence). The junction had 5 bases not matched to a gene; V was cut back by 4 bases and J by 6 bases. This CDR3 comprises 13 residues. The CDR3 bases are TGTGCCAGCAGCGTGGACAGGGAAAAGACCCAGTACTTC. This sequence encodes CASSVDREKTQYF.

This clonotype was detected ten times or more. This chain uses TRBV13 with TRBJ1-5, with D tentatively TRBD1 (6 bases). Deletions cut 3 bases from V and 8 bases from J, with 14 bases between. CDR1 PRHDT and CDR2 FYEKMQ come from the germline V gene (reference sequence). There are 14 residues in the CDR3. CDR3 nucleotides: TGTGCCAGCAGCTTCACGGGGGGCGGGGAGCCCCAGCATTTT. This encodes CASSFTGGGEPQHF.

This chain uses TRBV10-1 with TRBJ2-2; 9 bases line up with TRBD2. This CDR3 is 15 amino acids long. Looked up from germline, CDR1 is WNHNN and CDR2 is SYGVQD (reference sequence). The V segment lost 6 bases and the J segment 7 bases; nucleotides outside the gene matches: 9. Here the CDR3 DNA reads TGCGCCAGCAGGAAGCGGGAGGTTCAGGACGGGGAGCTGTTTTTT. Amino acid sequence: CASRKREVQDGELFF.

This clonotype was picked up many times. The chain recombines TRBV11-2 with TRBJ2-7; D might be TRBD2 (6 bases). Trimming removed 5 bases at V and 4 bases at J, with 12 bases between. The CDR3 has 13 residues. CDR1 and CDR2 (germline): SGHAT, FQNNGV. CDR3 DNA: TGTGCCAGCAGCGTAGCGGAACCGTACGAGCAGTACTTC. Residues: CASSVAEPYEQYF.

This clonotype was seen a few times. This chain joins TRBV29-1 and TRBJ1-2; 7 positions match TRBD1. The CDR3 consists of 14 residues. Germline V gives CDR1 SQVTM, CDR2 ANQGSEA. The V gene end was trimmed by 8 bases and the J gene end by 3 bases; junction bases not matched to a gene: 12. The CDR3 sequence: CSFPSTGTDYGYTF. Here the CDR3 DNA reads TGCAGCTTTCCTTCAACCGGGACAGACTATGGCTACACCTTC.

J is TRBJ1-3 and V is TRBV7-2; the D gene is possibly TRBD1 (5 bases). The germline V and J ends were trimmed by 7 bases and 10 bases, with 23 bases remaining between them. CDR1 and CDR2 from the germline V gene are SGHTA and FQGNSA. This CDR3 region has 15 residues. CDR3 region: CASTYLGTNGETIYF. In DNA, the CDR3 is TGTGCCAGCACATATCTGGGGACGAATGGAGAGACCATATATTTT.

This rearrangement joins TRBV7-3 to TRBJ2-1, with no clear D. The V and J ends lost 2 bases and 8 bases respectively, with 13 bases between them. This CDR3 contains 14 residues. Germline values: CDR1 SGHTA, CDR2 FQGTGA. The CDR3 here is CASSLFTGSDEQFF. CDR3 coding DNA: TGTGCCAGCAGCTTATTTACGGGTTCGGATGAGCAGTTCTTC.

This clonotype was counted at least ten times. This chain uses TRBV9 with TRBJ2-7; D call uncertain. Germline V CDR1 and CDR2: SGDLS, YYNGEE. This CDR3 is 15 amino acids long. Trimming took 0 bases from V and 8 from J, leaving 18 bases between them. In nucleotides, the CDR3 is TGTGCCAGCAGCGTAGTAGGATTTCGTCACCTAAAGCAGTACTTC. Its protein is CASSVVGFRHLKQYF.

This clonotype has just one count. The chain joins TRBV19 to TRBJ2-7; D is ambiguous. Germline lookup yields CDR1 LNHDA and CDR2 SQIVND (reference sequence). Trimming removed 4 bases at V and 3 bases at J, with 10 bases between. The CDR3 spans 13 residues. The CDR3 spells CASSNPPNYEQYF. The DNA of the CDR3 is TGTGCCAGTAGTAATCCACCAAACTACGAGCAGTACTTC.

This clonotype was observed many times. J is TRBJ2-7 and V is TRBV7-9; a weak D match, TRBD2 (6 bases). The length of the CDR3 is 15 residues. In germline, CDR1 is SEHNR, CDR2 FQNEAQ (reference sequence). V lost 6 bases to trimming and J lost 2 bases, with 17 bases between them. The CDR3 DNA reads as TGTGCCAGCAGACTGTATTCTGGAGGGGCCTACGAGCAGTACTTC. It yields the protein CASRLYSGGAYEQYF.

This clonotype was recorded many times. The chain links TRBV10-3 to TRBJ2-2, with 12 bases fitting TRBD1. J gave up 7 bases and V 6 bases, and 6 bases lay outside the gene matches. The length of the CDR3 is 15 residues. Germline CDR1 is ENHRY and CDR2 is SYGVKD. In DNA form, the CDR3 reads TGTGCCATCAGCTCCGGGACAGGGGGCCTCGGGGAGCTGTTTTTT. It yields the protein CAISSGTGGLGELFF.

Points on this clonotype: An end of the junction differs from the germline gene, which may be a read error. The chain carries TRBV20-1 and TRBJ2-5; D gene uncertain. Per germline, CDR1 DFQATT and CDR2 SNEGSKA (reference sequence). The CDR3 is 13 amino acids. The CDR3 here is CSARHSYQETQYF. DNA of the CDR3: TGCAGTGCTAGACATTCGTACCAGGAGACCCAGTACTTC.

Comments on this clonotype: This may come from a read error, since a much larger clone is one base off. The rearrangement uses TRBV7-2 and TRBJ2-2, with a tentative D call TRBD1 (6 bases). CDR1 is SGHTA and CDR2 is FQGNSA in the germline V gene. V dropped 5 bases and J dropped 4 bases, with 14 bases sitting between them. CDR3 size: 15 residues. The CDR3 DNA sequence: TGTGCCAGCAGCCCAGTCCTCAGGGGCACCGGGGAGCTGTTTTTT. This translates into CASSPVLRGTGELFF.